This T cell receptor beta chain was documented in a study of T cell responses to AZD1222 COVID-19 vaccine. Study information: The analysis combined second doses at about 4 or about 12 weeks.

The data were produced by immunoSEQ multiplex PCR, yet TCRdb's version contains in-frame clones alone and is incomplete. The data contain some 150,000 clones, around 92% of them seen just once; the ten biggest clones take up 2.5% to 3%. Of note for this clone: Its antigen is unidentified.

Study observations and caveats: Sampling that yielded the repertoires occurred only after the peak T cell response. Breadth and depth of Spike-specific TCRs rose after two AZD1222 doses.

Source: peripheral blood, taken on day 0 of AZD1222 vaccination. The receptor's source is an adult in good health.

DNA of the CDR3: TGTGCCAGCAGTCCCTTGAACAGGAACACTGAAGCTTTCTTT. It specifies CASSPLNRNTEAFF. The rearrangement links TRBV6-2 or TRBV6-3 to TRBJ1-1; the D is unclear. The CDR3 sequence is 14 residues long. Germline values: CDR1 MNHEY, CDR2 SVGEGT. The ends were cut back, 5 bases at V and 1 base at J, with 11 bases in the middle.